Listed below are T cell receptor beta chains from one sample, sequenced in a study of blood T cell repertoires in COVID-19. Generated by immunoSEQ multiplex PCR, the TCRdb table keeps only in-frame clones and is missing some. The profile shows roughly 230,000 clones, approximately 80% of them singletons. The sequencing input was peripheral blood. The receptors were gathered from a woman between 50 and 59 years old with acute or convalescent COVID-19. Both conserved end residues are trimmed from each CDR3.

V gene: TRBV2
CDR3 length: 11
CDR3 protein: ASSESEYNEQF

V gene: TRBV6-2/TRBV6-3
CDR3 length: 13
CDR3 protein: ASSYAPSAYNEQF

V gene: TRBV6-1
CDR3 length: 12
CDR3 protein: ASSEGDSFGSQH

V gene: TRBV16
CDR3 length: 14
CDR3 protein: ASSSIGREYNSPLH

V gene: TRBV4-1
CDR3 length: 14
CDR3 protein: ASSQGTGGSIEKLF

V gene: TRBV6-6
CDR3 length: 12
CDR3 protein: ASSSTGGNYGYT

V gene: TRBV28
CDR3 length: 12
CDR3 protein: ASRGTGGGTEAF

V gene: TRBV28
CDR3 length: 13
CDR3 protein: ASTSRRGVNQPQH

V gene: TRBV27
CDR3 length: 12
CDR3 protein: ASSLKGTGNEQF

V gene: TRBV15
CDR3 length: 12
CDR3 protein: ATSRDTGINEQF

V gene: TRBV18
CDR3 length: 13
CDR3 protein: ASSPTVVSNQPQH

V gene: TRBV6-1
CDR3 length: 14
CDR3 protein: ASSAASGGNSYEQY

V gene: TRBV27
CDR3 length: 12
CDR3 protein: ASSLDFNTGELF

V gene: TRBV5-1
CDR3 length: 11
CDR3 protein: ASSAGPQETQY

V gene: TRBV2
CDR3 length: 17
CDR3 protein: ASSPWPGQGVTGANVLT

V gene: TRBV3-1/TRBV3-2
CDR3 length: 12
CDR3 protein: ASNLRFGNSPLH

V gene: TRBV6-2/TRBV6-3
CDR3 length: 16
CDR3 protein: ASSYSATSGGVQETQY

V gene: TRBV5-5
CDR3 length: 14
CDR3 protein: ASSFLSGGWNEKLF

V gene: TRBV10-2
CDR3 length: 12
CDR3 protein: ASSLAGKQETQY

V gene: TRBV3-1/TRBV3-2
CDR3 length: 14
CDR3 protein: ASSQGLAGGYNEQF

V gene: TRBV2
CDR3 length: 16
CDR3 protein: ASSEAPSRGQGLYGYT

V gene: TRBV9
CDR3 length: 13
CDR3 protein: ASSFQAGGPDTQY

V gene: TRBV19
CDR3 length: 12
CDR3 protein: ASSRGGTTGELF

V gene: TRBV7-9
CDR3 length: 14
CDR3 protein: ASSFSGTGAKNIQY

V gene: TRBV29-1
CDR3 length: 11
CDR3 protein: SVVGGRLYGYT

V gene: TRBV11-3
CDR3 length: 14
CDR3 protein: ASSFSTSGLGNEQF

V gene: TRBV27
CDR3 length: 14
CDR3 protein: ASSLRSIPNNSPLH

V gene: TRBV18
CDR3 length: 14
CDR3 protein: ASSPNTGAVGTEAF

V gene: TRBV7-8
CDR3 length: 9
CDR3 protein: ASSSQGGYT

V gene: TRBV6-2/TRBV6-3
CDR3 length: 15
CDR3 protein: ASSYSNLAGRGNEQF

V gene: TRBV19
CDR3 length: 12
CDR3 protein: ASRDRSSYNEQF

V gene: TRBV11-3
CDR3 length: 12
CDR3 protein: ASSPGHYTGELF

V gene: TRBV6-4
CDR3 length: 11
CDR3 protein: ASSARGDTEAF

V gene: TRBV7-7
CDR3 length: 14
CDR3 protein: ASSALGVGAKNIQY

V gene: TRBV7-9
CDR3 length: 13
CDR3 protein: ASSRQGAGYNEQF

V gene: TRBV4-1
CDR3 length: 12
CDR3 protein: ASSRRPLSDGYT

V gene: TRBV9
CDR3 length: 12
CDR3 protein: ASSGTSGVNEQF

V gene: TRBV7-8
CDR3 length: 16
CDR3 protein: ASSLASKGQNSGNTIY

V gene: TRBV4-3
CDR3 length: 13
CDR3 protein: ASSLEKRGTSEAF

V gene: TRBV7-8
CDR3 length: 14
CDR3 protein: ASSSGTGYGTGELF

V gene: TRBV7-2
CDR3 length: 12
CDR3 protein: ASSFSSGGSPLH

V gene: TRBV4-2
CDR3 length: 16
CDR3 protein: ASSQDPFSGGSTDTQY

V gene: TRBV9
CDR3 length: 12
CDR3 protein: ASSGGGPGQPQH

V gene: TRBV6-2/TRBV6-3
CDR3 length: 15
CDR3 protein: ASSYLMRGGSTDTQY

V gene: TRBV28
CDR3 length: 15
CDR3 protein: ASSPRLDRGNTGELF

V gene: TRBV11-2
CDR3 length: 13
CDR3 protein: ASSLIGGTNSPLH

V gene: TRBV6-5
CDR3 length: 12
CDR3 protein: ASSYLQGAGGYT

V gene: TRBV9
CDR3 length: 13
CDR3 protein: ASSVLTGGTGELF

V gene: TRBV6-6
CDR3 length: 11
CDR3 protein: ASRTTGATEAF

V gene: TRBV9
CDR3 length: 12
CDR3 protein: ASSLGALGTEAF

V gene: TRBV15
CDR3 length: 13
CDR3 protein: ATSRDRGTGNTIY

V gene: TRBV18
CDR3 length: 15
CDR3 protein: ASSPTRGGSVNSEQY

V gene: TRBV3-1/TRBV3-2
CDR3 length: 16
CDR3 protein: ASSQGWTGISGANVLT

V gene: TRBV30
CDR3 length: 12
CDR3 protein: AWSHGSDRWGYT

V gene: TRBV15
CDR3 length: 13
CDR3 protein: ATSKRRDLIQPQH